A selection of T cell receptor beta chains follows, all from one sample in a study of CD8 T cells in ankylosing spondylitis. TCRdb recomputed calls from the 5' RACE reads with MiXCR, one row per CDR3 protein. In the table there are around 230,000 distinct CDR3 sequences, less than 9.5% of which are singletons. The sample taken for sequencing was blood, either unsorted or a sorted T cell fraction (not recorded which). The receptor set was obtained from a female donor with ankylosing spondylitis or in good health (not recorded which). CDR3s include the opening cysteine and the closing phenylalanine or tryptophan. The D gene is left open where the match is weak. Not every row has a clone size; where given, it reads once, few, many or a size class.

d_call: .
j_call: TRBJ2-3
v_call: TRBV20-1
clone_size: many
cdr3_nt: TGCAGTGCTAGAGATAACCCGGGGCCTAGCACAGATACGCAGTATTTT
cdr3_aa: CSARDNPGPSTDTQYF

d_call: TRBD1
j_call: TRBJ1-4
v_call: TRBV18
clone_size: many
cdr3_nt: TGTGCCAGCTCACCCTTCGGGACAGGGGACGAAAAACTGTTTTTT
cdr3_aa: CASSPFGTGDEKLFF

d_call: .
j_call: TRBJ1-1
v_call: TRBV7-9
clone_size: .
cdr3_nt: TGTGCCAGCAGCTTAGCGGCGATTAACACTGAAGCTTTCTTT
cdr3_aa: CASSLAAINTEAFF

d_call: .
j_call: TRBJ2-5
v_call: TRBV20-1
clone_size: many
cdr3_nt: TGCAGTGCTCCACGACTAGTGGCAGGGAGAGAGGAGACCCAGTACTTC
cdr3_aa: CSAPRLVAGREETQYF

d_call: .
j_call: TRBJ2-7
v_call: TRBV11-2
clone_size: .
cdr3_nt: TGTGCCACCATAGAATTGTGGGCTTTTTTTTGGGGAGACTACGAGCAGTACTTC
cdr3_aa: CATIELWAFFWGDYEQYF

d_call: .
j_call: TRBJ2-1
v_call: TRBV29-1
clone_size: many
cdr3_nt: TGCAGCGGGATTACAGGGACGGATGAGCAGTCCTTC
cdr3_aa: CSGITGTDEQSF

d_call: .
j_call: TRBJ2-7
v_call: TRBV5-1
clone_size: many
cdr3_nt: TGCGCCAGCAGTCGTGATTTCGAGCAGTACTTC
cdr3_aa: CASSRDFEQYF

d_call: TRBD1
j_call: TRBJ1-5
v_call: TRBV7-2
clone_size: .
cdr3_nt: TGTGCCAGCAGCTTAGCGCGGCCAGGGGGTCAGCCCCAGCATTTT
cdr3_aa: CASSLARPGGQPQHF

d_call: .
j_call: TRBJ2-2
v_call: TRBV4-3
clone_size: many
cdr3_nt: TGCGCCAGCAGCCAGTCTAACCCTATGGTCGGGGAGCTGTTTTTT
cdr3_aa: CASSQSNPMVGELFF

d_call: .
j_call: TRBJ2-1
v_call: TRBV18
clone_size: .
cdr3_nt: TGTGCCAGCTCACCCTTAAGAAACAATGAGCAGTTCTTC
cdr3_aa: CASSPLRNNEQFF

d_call: TRBD1
j_call: TRBJ2-1
v_call: TRBV12-5
clone_size: many
cdr3_nt: TGTGCTAGTGGTTTGCCCCGACAGGGGCGGTTCTTC
cdr3_aa: CASGLPRQGRFF

d_call: .
j_call: TRBJ1-4
v_call: TRBV6-1
clone_size: .
cdr3_nt: TGTGCCAGCAGTCGCGCCTGGATAGGGTGGGGTATGCTGTTTTTT
cdr3_aa: CASSRAWIGWGMLFF

d_call: .
j_call: TRBJ2-3
v_call: TRBV4-3
clone_size: few
cdr3_nt: TGCGCCAGCAGCCCTAGCTCGGACGGGGATACGCAGTATTTT
cdr3_aa: CASSPSSDGDTQYF

d_call: .
j_call: TRBJ1-5
v_call: TRBV6-2/TRBV6-3
clone_size: many
cdr3_nt: TGTGCCAGCAGTTACCCCCGAACATGGGGAGTTCAGCCCCAGCATTTT
cdr3_aa: CASSYPRTWGVQPQHF